This T cell receptor (beta chain) was identified in a study of a mutant IDH1 vaccine in newly diagnosed glioma. Study in general: Beginning 4-6 weeks after radiotherapy alone, or with temozolomide cycles, vaccination took place.

Worth noting for this clone: Its antigen is currently unknown.

V gave up 3 bases and J gave up 0 bases, with 10 bases separating them. The germline V gene encodes CDR1 KGHSH and CDR2 LQKENI. This CDR3 has 15 amino acids. Indicated time point: week 35, safety follow-up. Doses comprised 300 ug of mutant IDH1 20-mer peptide each, plus topical imiquimod. The repertoire was sequenced with immunoSEQ multiplex PCR; TCRdb's copy has only in-frame clones and lacks some. The top ten clones hold 30% to 35% of a sample with roughly 26,000 clones, approximately 87% of them seen once. The receptor was isolated from a man aged 25-40 years with glioma. The V gene is TRBV18, the J gene TRBJ2-3; D gene uncertain. The starting material was PBMCs, obtained from a glioma patient whose treatment included an IDH1 peptide vaccine. CDR3 bases: TGTGCCAGCTCACCGGAACAGACTAGCACAGATACGCAGTATTTT. Amino acid sequence: CASSPEQTSTDTQYF.